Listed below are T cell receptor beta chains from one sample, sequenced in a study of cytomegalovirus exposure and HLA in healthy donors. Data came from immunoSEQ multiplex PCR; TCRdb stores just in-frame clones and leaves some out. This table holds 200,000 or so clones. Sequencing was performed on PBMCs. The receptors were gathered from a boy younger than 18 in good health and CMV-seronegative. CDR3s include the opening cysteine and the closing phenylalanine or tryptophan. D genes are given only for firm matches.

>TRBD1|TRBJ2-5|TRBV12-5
TGTGCTAGTGGTTTTGGACAGGGTGGAGAGACCCAGTACTTC
CASGFGQGGETQYF
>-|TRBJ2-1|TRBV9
TGTGCCAGCAGCGACGGACTGTTTGGGAATGAGCAGTTCTTC
CASSDGLFGNEQFF
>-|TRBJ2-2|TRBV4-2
TGTGCCAGCAGCCAAGAGGCGGTCGCTAACACCGGGGAGCTGTTTTTT
CASSQEAVANTGELFF
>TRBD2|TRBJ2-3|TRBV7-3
TGTGCCAGCAGCTTAGGTACTAGCGGGGGCACAGATACGCAGTATTTT
CASSLGTSGGTDTQYF
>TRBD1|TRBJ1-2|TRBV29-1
TGCAGCGTTCCGGACAGGGTACCCGGCTACACCTTC
CSVPDRVPGYTF
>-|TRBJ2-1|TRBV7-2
TGTGCCAGCAGCTTATCCCGGGATGGAGAGCAGTTCTTC
CASSLSRDGEQFF
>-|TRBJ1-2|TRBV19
TGTGCCAGCACCCCCGGGGGAACTCCGATTTTTTATGGCTACACCTTC
CASTPGGTPIFYGYTF
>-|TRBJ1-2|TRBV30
TGTGCCTGGACGGGGACTAACTATGGCTACACCTTC
CAWTGTNYGYTF
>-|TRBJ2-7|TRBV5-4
TGTGCCACCCATCCCGACGGACATACCTACGAGCAGTACTTC
CATHPDGHTYEQYF
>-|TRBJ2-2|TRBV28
TGTGCCAGCAGGTCAGGGGTCACCGGGGAGCTGTTTTTT
CASRSGVTGELFF
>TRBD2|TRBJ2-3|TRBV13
TGTGCCAGCAGTTCTGGGACTAGCGGGGGGGCCACAGATACGCAGTATTTT
CASSSGTSGGATDTQYF
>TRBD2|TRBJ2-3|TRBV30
TGTGCCAGTTCACGGGCAAATGGGGGGGTGGTCACAGATACGCAGTATTTT
CASSRANGGVVTDTQYF
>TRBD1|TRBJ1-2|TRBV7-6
TGTGCCAGCAGCTTAGGGCCAGGGGGCCCCTATGGCTACACCTTC
CASSLGPGGPYGYTF
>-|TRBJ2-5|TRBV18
TGTGCCAGCTCACCACAGCCGGAAGAGACCCAGTACTTC
CASSPQPEETQYF
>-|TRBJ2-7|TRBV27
TGTGCCAGCACTGGTTTCGGAAACAGAAGCTACGAGCAGTACTTC
CASTGFGNRSYEQYF
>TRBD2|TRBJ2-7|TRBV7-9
TGTGCCAGCAGCTCAAGGCGGGGGGCAAGCTCCTACGAGCAGTACTTC
CASSSRRGASSYEQYF
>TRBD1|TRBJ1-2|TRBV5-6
TGTGCCAGCAGTTTACTCCCGGGACAGGGATCTGGCTACACCTTC
CASSLLPGQGSGYTF
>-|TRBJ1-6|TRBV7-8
TGTGCCAGCAGCCTAACAGCGCAGGGCACCACCTATAATTCACCCCTCCACTTT
CASSLTAQGTTYNSPLHF
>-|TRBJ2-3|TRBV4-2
TGTGCCAGCAGCCAAGCAGTTAGGATGGCGGTGCAAGATACGCAGTATTTT
CASSQAVRMAVQDTQYF
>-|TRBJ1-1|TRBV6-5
TGTGCCAGCAGTTACCGAGGGATACAAGCTTTCTTT
CASSYRGIQAFF
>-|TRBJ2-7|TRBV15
TGTGCCACCAGCAGAACTTCGACAGGCTACGAGCAGTACTTC
CATSRTSTGYEQYF
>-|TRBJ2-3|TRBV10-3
TGTGCCATCAGTGAGGCGTCAATAGATACGCAGTATTTT
CAISEASIDTQYF
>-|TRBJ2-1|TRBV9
TGTGCCAGCAGCTTCGGGGTTTTAAATGAGCAGTTCTTC
CASSFGVLNEQFF
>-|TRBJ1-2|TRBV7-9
TGTGCCAGCAGCTCGTCAGCAGGGTGGTATGGCTACACCTTC
CASSSSAGWYGYTF
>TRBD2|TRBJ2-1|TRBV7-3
TGTGCCAGCAGCTTAAACAGCGGGGCCTACAATGAGCAGTTCTTC
CASSLNSGAYNEQFF
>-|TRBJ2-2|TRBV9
TGTGCCAGCAGCGTAGATTCAGGGTACGGGGAGCTGTTTTTT
CASSVDSGYGELFF
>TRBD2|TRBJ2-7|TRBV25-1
TGTGCCAGCAGTGAATATGATCTAGCGGGGGCCTTCTACGAGCAGTACTTC
CASSEYDLAGAFYEQYF
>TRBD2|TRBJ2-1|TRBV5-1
TGCGCCAGCAGCTCCGCGGGGGGTGAGCAGTTCTTC
CASSSAGGEQFF
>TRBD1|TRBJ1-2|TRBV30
TGTGCCTGGGGGCCCCCAGGGGGCAAGCTCAATTTC
CAWGPPGGKLNF
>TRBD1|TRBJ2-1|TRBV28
TGTGCCAGCAGACCGTTTTCAGGGGGATCCTACAATGAGCAGTTCTTC
CASRPFSGGSYNEQFF
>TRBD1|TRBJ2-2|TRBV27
TGTGCCAGCAGTTTATTCGTGAGACAGGGGGCTCCGGGGGAGCTGTTTTTT
CASSLFVRQGAPGELFF
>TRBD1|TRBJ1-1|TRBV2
TGTGCCAGCAGTAAGGGGGCGTCTGAAGCTTTCTTT
CASSKGASEAFF
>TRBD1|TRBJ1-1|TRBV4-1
TGCGCCAGCAGCCCAGATACAGGGGTTTACACTGAAGCTTTCTTT
CASSPDTGVYTEAFF
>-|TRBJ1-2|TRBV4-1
TGCGCCAGCAGCCAGGCAAACTATGGCTACACCTTC
CASSQANYGYTF
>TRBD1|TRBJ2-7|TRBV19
TGTGCCAGTAGTGCTGGACAGGGGAGCCCCTACGAGCAGTACTTC
CASSAGQGSPYEQYF
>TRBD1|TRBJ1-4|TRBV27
TGTGCCAGCAGTTACCGGGACAGCCATGAAAAACTGTTTTTT
CASSYRDSHEKLFF
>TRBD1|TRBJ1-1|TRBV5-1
TGCGCCAGCAGCTCGTGGGGGACAGACACTGAAGCTTTCTTT
CASSSWGTDTEAFF
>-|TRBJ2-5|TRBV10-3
TGTGCCATCAGACCCGGACAGAACCAAGAGACCCAGTACTTC
CAIRPGQNQETQYF
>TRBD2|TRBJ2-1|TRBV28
TGTGCCAGCAGGACTAGCGGCTACAATGAGCAGTTCTTC
CASRTSGYNEQFF
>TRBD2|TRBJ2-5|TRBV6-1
TGTGCCAGCAGTGTTGGGGGGGGGAAAGAGACCCAGTACTTC
CASSVGGGKETQYF
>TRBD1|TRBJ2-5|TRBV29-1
TGCAGCGCCGCAGAGGGGGCCGGGAAAGAGACCCAGTACTTC
CSAAEGAGKETQYF
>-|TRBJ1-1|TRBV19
TGTGCCAGTAGTATCTCAGGGGTAACTGAAGCTTTCTTT
CASSISGVTEAFF
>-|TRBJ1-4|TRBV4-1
TGCGCCAGCAGCCAAGATCCAACGGGGAAAAATGAAAAACTGTTTTTT
CASSQDPTGKNEKLFF
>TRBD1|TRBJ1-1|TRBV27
TGTGCCAGCAGTACGGGACAGGTTGGGGCTTTCTTT
CASSTGQVGAFF
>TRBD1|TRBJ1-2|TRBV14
TGTGCCAGCAGTCCCAGACAGGGGGCCTCTAACTATGGCTACACCTTC
CASSPRQGASNYGYTF
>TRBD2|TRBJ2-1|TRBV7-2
TGTGCCAGCAGCCAGACTAGCGGCCCTTATCCTGAGCAGTTCTTC
CASSQTSGPYPEQFF
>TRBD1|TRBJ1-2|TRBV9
TGTGCCAGCAGCTCGAGCCAGGGGGGCACTAACTATGGCTACACCTTC
CASSSSQGGTNYGYTF
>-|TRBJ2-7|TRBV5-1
TGCGCCAGCAGCTTGAGTCAGGGATCCTACGAGCAGTACTTC
CASSLSQGSYEQYF